The source of this TCR beta chain is a study of T cell repertoires in cytomegalovirus infection. About the research overall: Based on public TCR beta signatures, there were indications of CMV infection and of a matching HLA type.

The table lists this clonotype with many counts. CDR3 length: 14 amino acids. Germline V lookup: CDR1 SGHTA, CDR2 FQGNSA. The V end was cut by 5 bases, the J end by 13 bases, with 18 bases between. TCRdb re-called the reads through MiXCR, storing one row per CDR3 protein. The sample holds around 740,000 distinct CDR3 sequences, under 40% seen once. This chain connects TRBV7-2 to TRBJ1-6, with D unclear. The sample comprised PBMCs. The sequence came from a human donor in good health (CMV status not recorded). Some clones in this sample may be carry-over from other donors' samples. CDR3 in amino acids: CASSPGPWLGPLHF. In nucleotides, the CDR3 is TGTGCCAGCAGCCCGGGTCCCTGGTTAGGTCCCCTCCACTTT.